Listed here are 32 T cell receptor beta chains from one sample, sequenced in a study of T cell clonality in common variable immunodeficiency. The repertoire was sequenced with immunoSEQ multiplex PCR; TCRdb's copy has only in-frame clones and lacks some. Observed in the sample are roughly 58,000 clones, none of them singletons. Sequencing was done on a sample of peripheral blood mononuclear cells. These receptor sequences come from a person between 18 and 70 years old in good health.

This clone was recorded many times. The CDR3 end lies 3 residues beyond the end of the read and is filled in from the germline J gene. The chain employs TRBV5-1 and TRBJ1-4, with 7 bases aligning to TRBD1. J was trimmed by 6 bases and V by 0 bases; bases with no gene match: 14. Germline loops: CDR1 SGHRS, CDR2 YFSETQ. This CDR3 contains 18 residues. The CDR3 DNA, read in part, is TGCGCCAGCAGCTTGGAAACTAGCGGTCGCAGGGGGGATGAAAAA. The encoded protein is CASSLETSGRRGDEK. The CDR3 reads in full as CASSLETSGRRGDEKLFF.

This clone was found many times. Read data end 3 residues before the CDR3 end; the end is taken from the germline J gene. The chain carries TRBV7-9 and TRBJ1-5, with 7 bases lining up with TRBD1. This CDR3 is 15 amino acids long. Germline V gene data show CDR1 as SEHNR and CDR2 as FQNEAQ (reference sequence). Germline trimming cut 0 bases from V and 4 bases from J; bases unmatched to any gene: 3. CDR3 bases read: TGTGCCAGCAGCTTAGCGGACAGGCCGAATCAGCCC. It specifies CASSLADRPNQP. The CDR3 reads in full as CASSLADRPNQPQHF.

This clone came up many times. The read terminates 3 residues before the CDR3 end, so the remaining end is supplied by the germline J gene. The rearrangement joins TRBV20-1 to TRBJ1-1; a possible D gene is TRBD1 (6 bases). This CDR3 has 13 residues. Germline CDR1 is DFQATT and CDR2 is SNEGSKA (reference sequence). Trimming left V 5 bases short and J 4 bases short, with 14 bases between. The CDR3 DNA, read in part, is TGCAGTGCTCATAGGGGGAGAGGCACTGAA. Translating gives CSAHRGRGTE. The full CDR3 protein reads CSAHRGRGTEAFF.

This clone was observed many times. The CDR3 end is not reached by the read, which stops 3 residues before it; the germline J gene fills it in. The rearrangement joins TRBV5-4 to TRBJ2-5; no clear D. The V gene's germline CDR1 is SGHNT and CDR2 YYREEE (reference sequence). The CDR3 sequence is 13 residues long. V was shortened by 4 bases and J by 5 bases, with 12 bases between the two germline ends. The CDR3 loop is CASSPTGMETQYF. The DNA read from the CDR3 is TGTGCCAGCAGCCCCACCGGTATGGAGACC.

On this clone itself: The CDR3 end is not reached by the read, which stops 3 residues before it; the germline J gene fills it in. The chain has TRBV2 and TRBJ1-2; perhaps TRBD1 as D (5 bases). CDR3 size: 14 residues. CDR1 SNHLY and CDR2 FYNNEI come from the germline V gene. V shed 2 bases and J shed 0 bases, with 7 bases lying between them. The DNA read from the CDR3 is TGTGCCAGCAGTGAAACGACAGCTAACTATGGC. Translation gives CASSETTANYG. The full CDR3 protein reads CASSETTANYGYTF. The entire variable domain, with the rest obtained from reference TRBV2 and TRBJ1-2, is as follows: EPEVTQTPSHQVTQMGQEVILRCVPISNHLYFYWYRQILGQKVEFLVSFYNNEISEKSEIFDDQFSVERPDGSNFTLKIRSTKLEDSAMYFCASSETTANYGYTFGSGTRLTVV.

This clone has ten or more counts. The sequence runs out 3 residues before the end of the CDR3; the remainder is reconstructed from the germline J gene. V gene TRBV5-4 combines with J gene TRBJ2-5; D uncertain. The CDR3 is 14 amino acids. CDR1 and CDR2 (germline): SGHNT, YYREEE (reference sequence). The V and J ends lost 4 bases and 2 bases respectively, with 12 bases between them. Here the CDR3 reads CASSAPGIQETQYF. CDR3 bases read: TGTGCCAGCAGCGCGCCGGGTATTCAAGAGACC.

As to this clone: Read data end 3 residues before the CDR3 end; the end is taken from the germline J gene. This same CDR3 is encoded by further DNA sequences in the sample. This chain joins TRBV18 and TRBJ2-7; 12 bases match TRBD2. Germline CDR1 is KGHSH and CDR2 is LQKENI. With V trimmed by 6 bases and J by 3 bases, 3 bases remained unmatched. This CDR3 comprises 14 residues. The CDR3 reads CASSGLAGNYEQYF. The CDR3 DNA, read in part, is TGTGCCAGCTCTGGACTAGCGGGGAACTACGAG.

This clone was counted many times. This chain's CDR3 is CASSFQAGESGELFF. The sequenced CDR3 bases are TGCGCCAGCAGCTTCCAAGCGGGAGAATCCGGGGAG. V gene TRBV5-1 combines with J gene TRBJ2-2, with 8 nucleotides matching TRBD2. The read is 3 residues too short to cover the CDR3 end, so that end is filled in from the germline J gene. This CDR3 comprises 15 residues. Looked up from germline, CDR1 is SGHRS and CDR2 is YFSETQ. The ends lost 2 bases at V and 6 bases at J; junction bases unmatched: 6.

This clone was counted many times. The CDR3 end falls 3 residues outside the read, so it is completed with the germline J gene. This sequence joins TRBV19 and TRBJ1-6; D perhaps matches TRBD1 (5 bases). The CDR3 is 13 residues long. The germline gives CDR1 LNHDA, CDR2 SQIVND (reference sequence). V gave up 6 bases and J gave up 8 bases, with 11 bases separating them. Partial CDR3 DNA: TGTGCCAGTAGGTCCAGGGAACATTCACCC. Translating it yields CASRSREHSP. The entire CDR3 protein is CASRSREHSPLHF. The full variable domain, in which reference TRBV19 and TRBJ1-6 provide the parts outside the CDR3, is DGGITQSPKYLFRKEGQNVTLSCEQNLNHDAMYWYRQDPGQGLRLIYYSQIVNDFQKGDIAEGYSVSREKKESFPLTVTSAQKNPTAFYLCASRSREHSPLHFGNGTRLTVT.

This clone was seen ten or more times. The CDR3 goes on 3 residues after the read ends, and that part is filled in from the germline J gene. V is TRBV5-1 and J is TRBJ2-5, with D perhaps matching TRBD2 (6 bases). The ends were cut back, 7 bases at V and 1 base at J, with 14 bases in the middle. Germline CDR1 is SGHRS and CDR2 is YFSETQ. The CDR3 length is 14 residues. CDR3 loop: CASGRRGFQETQYF. CDR3 bases read: TGCGCCAGCGGGCGGCGGGGCTTCCAAGAGACC.

The table lists this clone with many counts. Read data end 3 residues before the CDR3 end; the end is taken from the germline J gene. The chain recombines TRBV20-1 with TRBJ2-3; 11 bases are shared with TRBD2. With 6 bases clipped from V and 2 bases from J, the junction kept 13 bases outside the gene matches. The CDR3 has 17 residues. In germline, CDR1 is DFQATT, CDR2 SNEGSKA (reference sequence). The CDR3 spells CSARNPTSGGHTDTQYF. The DNA read from the CDR3 is TGCAGTGCGCGAAACCCTACTAGCGGGGGCCACACAGATACG.

On this clone: Read sequence stops 3 residues before the CDR3 end, and the germline J gene provides the missing end. The rearrangement links TRBV7-2 to TRBJ2-2; TRBD2 is a possible D gene (6 bases). The CDR3 is 15 residues long. V was clipped by 5 bases and J by 5 bases, with 15 bases between them. Looked up from germline, CDR1 is SGHTA and CDR2 is FQGNSA. The CDR3 bases that were read are TGTGCCAGCAGCCCCCGTAGCGGTGAAACCGGGGAG. The encoded protein is CASSPRSGETGE. The full CDR3 protein is CASSPRSGETGELFF.

This clone was detected many times. Read sequence stops 3 residues before the CDR3 end, and the germline J gene provides the missing end. The chain is built from TRBV28 and TRBJ1-2; D uncertain. Trimming removed 3 bases from V and 4 bases from J, with 15 bases in between. Germline assignment: CDR1 MDHEN and CDR2 SYDVKM. The CDR3 runs to 15 residues. The CDR3 DNA, read in part, is TGTGCCAGCAGTTTTGTTACGACAAAACGCTATGGC. Encoded protein: CASSFVTTKRYG. The complete CDR3 reads CASSFVTTKRYGYTF.

This clone was observed many times. The read comes to an end 3 residues before the CDR3 does, leaving the germline J gene to fill in the end. This chain joins TRBV11-2 and TRBJ2-5, with 7 bases matching TRBD2. This CDR3 is 15 amino acids long. J lost 4 bases, V lost 4 bases, and 9 bases had no gene match. CDR1 and CDR2 from the germline V gene are SGHAT and FQNNGV. The CDR3 protein is CASSSRLAPGETQYF. The sequenced part of the CDR3 DNA is TGTGCCAGCAGCTCTCGACTAGCCCCTGGAGAGACC. The whole variable domain, remainder taken from reference TRBV11-2 and TRBJ2-5, is EAGVAQSPRYKIIEKRQSVAFWCNPISGHATLYWYQQILGQGPKLLIQFQNNGVVDDSQLPKDRFSAERLKGVDSTLKIQPAKLEDSAVYLCASSSRLAPGETQYFGPGTRLLVL.

In this sample, this clone turned up many times. The read halts 3 residues ahead of the CDR3 end, with the missing end drawn from the germline J gene. The V and J genes are TRBV11-2 and TRBJ2-1, with TRBD1 matching over 9 bases. CDR3 length: 14 residues. The V gene end was trimmed by 3 bases and the J gene end by 8 bases; junction bases not matched to a gene: 5. CDR1 and CDR2 from the germline V gene are SGHAT and FQNNGV. The CDR3 protein is CASSFGTGYHEQFF. The CDR3 DNA, read in part, is TGTGCCAGCAGCTTCGGGACAGGGTACCATGAG.

There are many counts of this clone. The read terminates 3 residues ahead of where the CDR3 ends, so the germline J gene completes it. V and J are TRBV5-1 and TRBJ2-1; possible D gene TRBD2, 5 bases. The germline V and J ends were trimmed by 4 bases and 6 bases, with 14 bases remaining between them. CDR3 size: 14 residues. CDR1 is SGHRS, CDR2 YFSETQ, per germline. The CDR3 is CASSPWTGSNEQFF. Partial CDR3 DNA: TGCGCCAGCAGCCCGTGGACGGGGAGCAATGAG.

This clone was observed at least ten times. The CDR3 end falls 3 residues outside the read, so it is completed with the germline J gene. The chain has TRBV7-2 and TRBJ1-1; D not resolved. The CDR3 totals 13 residues. Germline lookup yields CDR1 SGHTA and CDR2 FQGNSA. The CDR3 protein is CASSLNLVGEAFF. The sequenced CDR3 bases are TGTGCCAGCAGCTTAAATCTAGTAGGCGAA. The variable domain in full, completed from reference TRBV7-2 and TRBJ1-1, reads GAGVSQSPSNKVTEKGKDVELRCDPISGHTALYWYRQSLGQGLEFLIYFQGNSAPDKSGLPSDRFSAERTGGSVSTLTIQRTQQEDSAVYLCASSLNLVGEAFFGQGTRLTVV.

This clone has a count of ten or more. The observed sequence ends 3 residues before the CDR3 terminus, with the missing tail filled in from the germline J gene. In the same sample, other DNA sequences code for this CDR3. The chain uses TRBV5-1 and TRBJ2-1, with TRBD2 matching 12 bases. The CDR3 has 14 residues. CDR1 and CDR2 from the germline V gene are SGHRS and YFSETQ. Germline trimming cut 4 bases from V and 9 bases from J; bases unmatched to any gene: 5. CDR3 sequence: CASSPLAGGGEQFF. The CDR3 bases that were read are TGCGCCAGCAGCCCACTAGCGGGAGGAGGTGAG. The variable domain in full, with the rest retrieved from reference TRBV5-1 and TRBJ2-1, is KAGVTQTPRYLIKTRGQQVTLSCSPISGHRSVSWYQQTPGQGLQFLFEYFSETQRNKGNFPGRFSGRQFSNSRSEMNVSTLELGDSALYLCASSPLAGGGEQFFGPGTRLTVL.

This clone was detected ten times or more. Read coverage stops 3 residues before the CDR3 terminus; the germline J gene supplies the remainder. The chain joins TRBV5-1 to TRBJ2-5; TRBD1 matches at 7 bases. CDR3 length: 15 residues. The V and J ends lost 0 bases and 0 bases, in that order; junction bases with no gene match: 2. Germline V gene lookup returns CDR1 SGHRS and CDR2 YFSETQ. The CDR3 bases that were read are TGCGCCAGCAGCTTGGTAACAGGGGACCAAGAGACC. It codes for CASSLVTGDQET. The whole CDR3 is CASSLVTGDQETQYF. Full variable domain (rest looked up from reference TRBV5-1 and TRBJ2-5): KAGVTQTPRYLIKTRGQQVTLSCSPISGHRSVSWYQQTPGQGLQFLFEYFSETQRNKGNFPGRFSGRQFSNSRSEMNVSTLELGDSALYLCASSLVTGDQETQYFGPGTRLLVL.

This clone ranks as medium-sized. Coverage ceases 3 residues before the CDR3 finishes, and the germline J gene fills in the end. The chain employs TRBV20-1 and TRBJ2-5; 7 nucleotides agree with TRBD1. Germline V CDR1 and CDR2: DFQATT, SNEGSKA (reference sequence). The CDR3 length is 14 residues. With 1 base clipped from V and 2 bases from J, the junction kept 4 bases outside the gene matches. Incomplete CDR3 DNA: TGCAGTGCTAGAGTGGGGACAGAACAAGAGACC. It yields the protein CSARVGTEQET. The whole CDR3 protein is CSARVGTEQETQYF.

In its sample, this clone was seen many times. The read stops 3 residues short of the end of the CDR3; the missing end is completed from the germline J gene. The chain carries TRBV28 and TRBJ1-5; tentative D call: TRBD1 (5 bases). Germline loops: CDR1 MDHEN, CDR2 SYDVKM. V was trimmed by 1 base and J by 1 base, leaving 20 bases between them. The CDR3 runs 19 residues. Here the CDR3 reads CASSLYSPLGEESNQPQHF. CDR3 DNA, as far as it was read: TGTGCCAGCAGTTTATATTCCCCGTTAGGGGAGGAAAGCAATCAGCCC. The full variable domain, with the rest looked up from reference TRBV28 and TRBJ1-5, is DVKVTQSSRYLVKRTGEKVFLECVQDMDHENMFWYRQDPGLGLRLIYFSYDVKMKEKGDIPEGYSVSREKKERFSLILESASTNQTSMYLCASSLYSPLGEESNQPQHFGDGTRLSIL.

In its sample, this clone was seen many times. The read ends 3 residues early relative to the CDR3; the germline J gene fills the gap. This chain joins TRBV20-1 and TRBJ2-1, with 12 bases identical to TRBD2. After removal of 3 bases from V and 5 bases from J, the junction contained 5 bases not matched to a gene. CDR1 DFQATT and CDR2 SNEGSKA come from the germline V gene (reference sequence). The CDR3 is 15 amino acids. CDR3 in amino acids: CSASRASGRDNEQFF. CDR3 DNA, as far as it was read: TGCAGTGCTAGTCGGGCTAGCGGGAGGGACAATGAG.

This clone appeared many times. The sequence runs out 3 residues before the end of the CDR3; the remainder is reconstructed from the germline J gene. The V gene is TRBV15, the J gene TRBJ1-4; possibly TRBD1 for D (5 bases). Trimming took off 7 bases at V and 5 bases at J, with 14 bases between the two ends. Germline V gene sequence: CDR1 LNHNV, CDR2 YYDKDF (reference sequence). This CDR3 is 14 amino acids long. CDR3 bases read: TGTGCCACCACCTTAGACAGAAGAAATGAAAAA. Translated, it gives CATTLDRRNEK. In full, the CDR3 is CATTLDRRNEKLFF.

This clone was found many times. The read is 3 residues too short to cover the CDR3 end, so that end is filled in from the germline J gene. The J gene is TRBJ2-1, the V gene TRBV28; 8 bases line up with TRBD1. The trim removed 0 bases at V and 7 bases at J, leaving 11 bases unmatched. This CDR3 spans 17 amino acids. Germline CDR1 and CDR2: MDHEN and SYDVKM. Incomplete CDR3 DNA: TGTGCCAGCAGTTTATGGGAGGGCAGGGGGCTAGGAAATGAG. This encodes CASSLWEGRGLGNE. The whole CDR3 reads CASSLWEGRGLGNEQFF.

The table lists this clone with a few counts. Read data end 3 residues before the CDR3 end; the end is taken from the germline J gene. This sequence joins TRBV30 and TRBJ2-2; no clear D. The V gene's germline CDR1 is GTSNPN and CDR2 SVGIG (reference sequence). The CDR3 contains 17 residues. Trimming took off 4 bases at V and 6 bases at J, with 24 bases between the two ends. Incomplete CDR3 DNA: TGTGCCTGGAAAGGAAGGAGAGAAGAATACGCGGCCGGGGAG. This translates into CAWKGRREEYAAGE. The entire CDR3 protein reads CAWKGRREEYAAGELFF.

This clone was observed many times. Read data end 3 residues before the CDR3 end; the end is taken from the germline J gene. The V call is TRBV6-1, the J call TRBJ1-5; a weak D match, TRBD1 (5 bases). Germline lookup yields CDR1 MNHNS and CDR2 SASEGT. V was pared by 1 base and J by 6 bases, with 10 bases between. This CDR3 spans 14 amino acids. The CDR3 spells CASSEGGAAQPQHF. The CDR3 DNA, read in part, is TGTGCCAGCAGTGAAGGAGGGGCGGCTCAGCCC.

This clone appeared many times. The read ends 3 residues early relative to the CDR3; the germline J gene fills the gap. V and J are TRBV7-8 and TRBJ2-5, with D unclear. The V and J ends lost 1 base and 5 bases respectively, with 8 bases between them. CDR1 is SGHVS and CDR2 is FQNEAQ in the germline V gene. The CDR3 sequence is 13 residues long. Partial CDR3 DNA: TGTGCCAGCAGCTTAGTAATAAGGGAGACC. It encodes CASSLVIRET. In full, the CDR3 reads CASSLVIRETQYF. Based on the CDR3 plus reference TRBV7-8 and TRBJ2-5, the full variable domain is GAGVSQSPRYKVAKRGQDVALRCDPISGHVSLFWYQQALGQGPEFLTYFQNEAQLDKSGLPSDRFFAERPEGSVSTLKIQRTQQEDSAVYLCASSLVIRETQYFGPGTRLLVL.

There are many counts of this clone. The read ends 3 residues before the CDR3 terminus; that terminus is restored from the germline J gene. This sequence joins TRBV7-9 and TRBJ1-2; no clear D gene. The V and J ends lost 5 bases and 4 bases respectively, with 11 bases between them. The CDR3 has 13 amino acids. Looked up from germline, CDR1 is SEHNR and CDR2 is FQNEAQ (reference sequence). The CDR3 sequence: CASSTAAGYGYTF. The CDR3 bases that were read are TGTGCCAGCAGCACCGCCGCGGGCTATGGC.

This clone was counted at least ten times. The CDR3 extends 3 residues past the end of the read, so its final part is completed from the germline J gene. The chain combines TRBV2 with TRBJ2-3, with D tentatively TRBD2 (6 bases). This CDR3 has 14 amino acids. Germline lookup yields CDR1 SNHLY and CDR2 FYNNEI. V was clipped by 6 bases and J by 5 bases, with 15 bases between them. The CDR3 DNA, read in part, is TGTGCCAGCAGCCGTCGGGGAGGAGGAGATACG. Its translation is CASSRRGGGDT. The CDR3, in full, reads CASSRRGGGDTQYF.

This clone was found many times. The read ends 3 residues shy of where the CDR3 ends; the end is completed using the germline J gene. The chain combines TRBV20-1 with TRBJ2-3; 13 nucleotides agree with TRBD2. In germline, CDR1 is DFQATT, CDR2 SNEGSKA (reference sequence). The ends lost 1 base at V and 1 base at J; junction bases unmatched: 2. The CDR3 contains 16 residues. The CDR3 DNA, read in part, is TGCAGTGCTAGAGGGACTAGCGGGAGTGGCACAGATACG. It yields the protein CSARGTSGSGTDT. The CDR3 as a whole reads CSARGTSGSGTDTQYF.

At least ten counts were recorded for this clone. The read halts 3 residues ahead of the CDR3 end, with the missing end drawn from the germline J gene. The chain uses TRBV19 and TRBJ2-3; TRBD2 matches at 8 bases. The CDR3 has 15 residues. Unmatched junction bases numbered 11, after V lost 6 bases and J lost 6 bases. CDR1 is LNHDA and CDR2 is SQIVND in the germline V gene (reference sequence). The CDR3 spells CASRFTGTSLDTQYF. The part of the CDR3 DNA that was read is TGTGCCAGTAGATTCACCGGGACTAGTTTGGATACG.

This clone has at least ten counts. The CDR3 end is not reached by the read, which stops 3 residues before it; the germline J gene fills it in. The genes are TRBV19 and TRBJ1-6; D uncertain. Trimming pared 10 bases from V and 0 bases from J, leaving 13 bases between. This CDR3 region has 15 residues. Germline CDR1 and CDR2: LNHDA and SQIVND (reference sequence). The part of the CDR3 DNA that was read is TGTGCCACCCAAATACAAAGCTCCTATAATTCACCC. Its protein product is CATQIQSSYNSP. The whole CDR3 protein reads CATQIQSSYNSPLHF.